This TCR beta chain was recorded in a study of T-cell memory formation after mild COVID-19 (dated by TCRdb to about 2021). Context from the whole study: Most TCR sequence clusters were specific to one of the two donors. Two young, previously healthy adult volunteers, one female and one male, were included in the cohort. T-cell clones expanding and contracting after mild COVID-19 in a couple of donors were tracked by longitudinal TCRalpha and TCRbeta repertoire sequencing.

PBMCs were isolated by Ficoll-Paque density gradient centrifugation. The sample was run on an Illumina NovaSeq 6000. Using 5'RACE with constant-segment primers, TCRalpha and TCRbeta cDNA libraries were constructed, with sample barcodes and unique molecular identifiers added in the process. Trizol reagent was used to extract RNA from every sample. The libraries were amplified in two PCR steps, and the second step added a second sample barcode and Illumina TruSeq adapters. Libraries were sequenced on an Illumina NovaSeq with 2 x 150 bp paired-end reads. On the study's bioinformatics: With migec v1.2.7, reads were demultiplexed and then collapsed into UMI-guided consensus sequences. Using mixcr v2.1.11, the UMI consensuses were aligned to TRA and TRB V and J templates and assembled into clonotypes. Expanded or contracted clonotypes were those called significant by both edgeR and NoisET, with noise models trained on biological replicates. For edgeR calls, the thresholds were a false discovery rate-adjusted p below 0.01 and a log2 fold-change of 1. PCA with hierarchical clustering of max-normalized trajectories of the 1000 most abundant clonotypes was used as exploratory dynamics analysis. Separately sequenced CD4+ and CD8+ repertoires were used to assign a CD4 or CD8 phenotype to each responding clone. The public reads were reprocessed in TCRdb via fastp at Q25 and MiXCR, keeping in-frame beta chains. A single entry per CDR3 protein holds the most common genes and DNA from its merged rows. TCRdb assigned the V and J calls; the authors' analysis was not used. Across this sample there are roughly 300,000 distinct CDR3 sequences, with roughly an eighth seen only once. 20% to 25% of the sample belongs to the ten largest clones.

As concerns this clonotype: What antigen it recognizes has not been identified. Base qualities are not at hand, and no much larger clone is one base apart.

Study-wide conclusions, independent of this receptor: Some responding clones were detected in pre-infection memory, which suggested that pre-existing cross-reactive memory T cells had joined the SARS-CoV-2 response. The second-wave clones that peaked on day 37 were not confirmed to be SARS-CoV-2 specific. Balanced CD4/CD8 phenotypes were observed for clones contracting from day 15 to 85, whereas a bias towards CD4+ was observed for a second wave of clones expanding from day 15 to 37. Contracting CD4+ clones appeared mostly in the CM and EM memory subsets, whereas CD8+ clones were enriched in EMRA. The study included only a couple of mild cases, and larger cohorts that include severe cases with pre-infection samples were judged to be necessary.

The CDR3 numbers 12 residues from cysteine through phenylalanine. Only the CDR3 DNA is retained, 36 bases long and in frame from the first base. A distance of 10 bases separates the germline ends of V and J, which lose 4 bases and 4 bases respectively. CDR1 and CDR2 (SQVTM, ANQGSEA) derive from the germline V gene. The V gene is TRBV29-1 and the J gene is TRBJ1-1; the D gene is perhaps TRBD1, from 5 matching bases. Material: PBMCs or a T cell subset sorted from them (not recorded which). The source of this sequence is a man between 18 and 29 years old who had mild COVID-19 (a few samples of this study predate the infection). The sample titles of this study are shuffled in the database, so cell type and time point are left out; the donor was told from shared clones. The CDR3 region: CSVVVGGTEAFF. The nucleotide sequence is given as TGCAGCGTTGTTGTTGGGGGCACTGAAGCTTTCTTT.